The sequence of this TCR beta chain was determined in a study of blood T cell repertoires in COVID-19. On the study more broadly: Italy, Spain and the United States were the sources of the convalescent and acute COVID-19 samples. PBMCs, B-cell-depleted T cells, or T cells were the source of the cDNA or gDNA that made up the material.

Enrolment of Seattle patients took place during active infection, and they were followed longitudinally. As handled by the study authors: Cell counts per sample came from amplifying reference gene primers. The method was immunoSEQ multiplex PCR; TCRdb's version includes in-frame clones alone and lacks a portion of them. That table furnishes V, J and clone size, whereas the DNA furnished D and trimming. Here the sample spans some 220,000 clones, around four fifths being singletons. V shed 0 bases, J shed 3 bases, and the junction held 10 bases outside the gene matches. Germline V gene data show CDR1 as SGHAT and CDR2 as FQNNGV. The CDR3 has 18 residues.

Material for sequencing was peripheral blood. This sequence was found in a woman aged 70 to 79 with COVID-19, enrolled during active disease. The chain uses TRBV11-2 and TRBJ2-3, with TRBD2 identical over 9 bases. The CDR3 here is CASSLDGAGGRRTDTQYF. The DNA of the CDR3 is TGTGCCAGCAGCTTAGACGGTGCGGGAGGGCGCAGGACAGATACGCAGTATTTT.